These 9 T cell receptor beta chains share one sample of origin, sequenced in a study of shared clonotypes between healthy human individuals (TCRdb year 2020). Libraries were constructed by the immunoSEQ multiplex PCR assay. Here the immuneACCESS table is served through TCRdb, limited to in-frame sequences with V and J called. Missing clones are a known gap in these copies; in checked studies unresolved V genes cover under half, and the rest lacks a known reason. The sample yields around 2.5 million clones; over 85% were counted once. The biggest ten clones account for 0.35% to 0.45% of the sample. Input material: naive CD4+ T cells from PBMCs. Interpreted using the paper, the cell subset or site label stands for: CD45RA+ positively selected. Receptor source: a man younger than 35 in good health. Some clones in this sample may be carry-over from other donors' samples.

The rearrangement joins TRBV28 to TRBJ2-7, with D maybe TRBD1 (6 bases). Germline CDR1 MDHEN, CDR2 SYDVKM. Trimming cost V 8 bases and J 3 bases, with 14 bases left between them. The CDR3 runs to 13 residues. CDR3 residues: CASHVGGYYEQYF. CDR3 DNA sequence: TGTGCCAGCCACGTTGGGGGCTACTACGAGCAGTACTTC.

V is TRBV9 and J is TRBJ1-3; tentative D call: TRBD1 (6 bases). CDR1 and CDR2 from the germline V gene are SGDLS and YYNGEE. The V and J ends lost 3 bases and 0 bases respectively, with 19 bases between them. CDR3 length: 18 residues. CDR3 DNA: TGTGCCAGCAGCGGGAAAACGGACAGATTAAGCTCTGGAAACACCATATATTTT. It encodes CASSGKTDRLSSGNTIYF.

This clone came up a few times. This chain connects TRBV9 to TRBJ1-5; D possibly corresponds to TRBD1 (5 bases). The CDR3 has 20 residues. Trimming removed 1 base at V and 4 bases at J, with 27 bases between. Germline V CDR1 and CDR2: SGDLS, YYNGEE. The DNA of the CDR3 is TGTGCCAGCAGCGTATTAGCGGGACGAAGATCCCGCGCCACTAATCAGCCCCAGCATTTT. Protein: CASSVLAGRRSRATNQPQHF. The full variable domain, with the rest looked up from reference TRBV9 and TRBJ1-5, is DSGVTQTPKHLITATGQRVTLRCSPRSGDLSVYWYQQSLDQGLQFLIQYYNGEERAKGNILERFSAQQFPDLHSELNLSSLELGDSALYFCASSVLAGRRSRATNQPQHFGDGTRLSIL.

This clone was detected only once. J is TRBJ2-7 and V is TRBV29-1; D possibly uses TRBD1 or TRBD2 (5 bases each). The ends were cut back, 3 bases at V and 1 base at J, with 13 bases in the middle. The CDR3 runs to 14 residues. Germline V gene sequence: CDR1 SQVTM, CDR2 ANQGSEA. CDR3 coding DNA: TGCAGCGTTGATTCCGGGACGGTGTCCTACGAGCAGTACTTC. It translates to CSVDSGTVSYEQYF.

The chain uses TRBV7-2 and TRBJ1-1, with D hard to call. This CDR3 has 14 amino acids. The V gene's germline CDR1 is SGHTA and CDR2 FQGNSA. V dropped 5 bases and J dropped 3 bases, with 13 bases sitting between them. The CDR3 DNA reads TGTGCCAGCAGCCCCAAGTGGCGAGACACTGAAGCTTTCTTT. Protein sequence: CASSPKWRDTEAFF. Looking up the rest from reference TRBV7-2 and TRBJ1-1 gives the full variable domain: GAGVSQSPSNKVTEKGKDVELRCDPISGHTALYWYRQSLGQGLEFLIYFQGNSAPDKSGLPSDRFSAERTGGSVSTLTIQRTQQEDSAVYLCASSPKWRDTEAFFGQGTRLTVV.

The V and J genes are TRBV4-2 and TRBJ1-1, with D perhaps matching TRBD1 (6 bases). The CDR3 has 16 amino acids. V lost 1 base to trimming and J lost 1 base, with 13 bases between them. The germline gives CDR1 LGHNA, CDR2 YNFKEQ. CDR3 nucleotides: TGTGCCAGCAGCCAAGGGGGGGGGCGCAGGAACACTGAAGCTTTCTTT. Amino acid sequence: CASSQGGGRRNTEAFF.

This clone was observed once. J is TRBJ1-2 and V is TRBV19; D perhaps matches TRBD1 (6 bases). The V end was cut by 4 bases, the J end by 1 base, with 10 bases between. This CDR3 contains 14 residues. The germline V gene encodes CDR1 LNHDA and CDR2 SQIVND (reference sequence). CDR3 sequence: CASSTPDSNYGYTF. The DNA for the CDR3 is TGTGCCAGTAGTACCCCGGACAGTAACTATGGCTACACCTTC. The complete variable domain, with remaining parts taken from reference TRBV19 and TRBJ1-2, reads DGGITQSPKYLFRKEGQNVTLSCEQNLNHDAMYWYRQDPGQGLRLIYYSQIVNDFQKGDIAEGYSVSREKKESFPLTVTSAQKNPTAFYLCASSTPDSNYGYTFGSGTRLTVV.

The J gene is TRBJ1-2, the V gene TRBV2; D remains ambiguous. The ends were cut back, 4 bases at V and 1 base at J, with 4 bases in the middle. The V gene's germline CDR1 is SNHLY and CDR2 FYNNEI. The CDR3 covers 12 residues. The CDR3 loop is CASSADNYGYTF. Written as DNA, the CDR3 is TGTGCCAGCAGTGCAGATAACTATGGCTACACCTTC.

For this clone: Different DNA sequences within this sample yield the same CDR3. This chain joins TRBV20-1 and TRBJ2-1; D unclear. Germline CDR1 and CDR2: DFQATT and SNEGSKA (reference sequence). The CDR3 has 10 amino acids. V was pared by 3 bases and J by 5 bases, with 2 bases between. The CDR3 nucleotides are TGCAGTGCTAGCGACAATGAGCAGTTCTTC. As protein: CSASDNEQFF.